The following is a T cell receptor beta chain sequence with its context. These data belong to a study of T cells in Graves' hyperthyroidism and ophthalmopathy. Amplified TCR beta CDR3 regions came from RNA transcripts. First-round RT-PCR of the TCR CDR3 relied on the HTBI primer set. TCRdb re-called the multiplex PCR reads through MiXCR, storing one row per CDR3 protein. This sample carries 250,000 to 300,000 distinct CDR3 sequences, around 13% of them seen once, and the ten largest clones take approximately 7.9%. The CDR3 contains 15 residues. CDR1 and CDR2 (germline): MNHEY, SMNVEV (reference sequence). V was pared by 5 bases and J by 7 bases, with 20 bases between.

V usage is TRBV27 and J usage is TRBJ2-5; TRBD1 is a possible D gene (6 bases). The source is a woman between 40 and 55 years old with Graves' hyperthyroidism. The specimen sequenced was blood. The CDR3 is CASSLNRVGVVTQYF. The CDR3 region has the DNA TGTGCCAGCAGTCTCAACAGGGTGGGGGTGGTGACCCAGTACTTC.